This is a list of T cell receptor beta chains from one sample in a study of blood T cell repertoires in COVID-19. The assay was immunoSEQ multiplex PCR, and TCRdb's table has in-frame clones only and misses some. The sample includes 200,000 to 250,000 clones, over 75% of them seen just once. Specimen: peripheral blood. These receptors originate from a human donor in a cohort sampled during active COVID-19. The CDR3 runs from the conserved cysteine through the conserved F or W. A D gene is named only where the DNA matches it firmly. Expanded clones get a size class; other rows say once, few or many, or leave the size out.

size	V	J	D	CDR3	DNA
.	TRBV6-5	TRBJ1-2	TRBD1	CASSQGQGNYGYTF	TGTGCCAGCAGCCAGGGACAGGGGAACTATGGCTACACCTTC
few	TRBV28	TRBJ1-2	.	CASSSWTETNYGYTF	TGTGCCAGCAGTTCCTGGACAGAGACTAACTATGGCTACACCTTC
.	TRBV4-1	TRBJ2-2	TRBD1	CASSQAGTGDTGELFF	TGCGCCAGCAGCCAGGCAGGGACAGGGGATACCGGGGAGCTGTTTTTT
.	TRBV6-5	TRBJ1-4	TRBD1	CATRTGPNEKLFF	TGTGCCACCAGGACAGGGCCTAATGAAAAACTGTTTTTT
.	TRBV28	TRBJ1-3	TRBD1	CASSFRQGRGNTIYF	TGTGCCAGCAGTTTCCGACAGGGGCGGGGAAACACCATATATTTT
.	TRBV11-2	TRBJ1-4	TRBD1	CASSSFDRGNEKLFF	TGTGCCAGCAGCTCCTTTGACAGGGGCAACGAAAAACTGTTTTTT
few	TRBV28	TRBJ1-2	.	CASSLVRWYGYTF	TGTGCCAGCAGCTTAGTCCGGTGGTATGGCTACACCTTC
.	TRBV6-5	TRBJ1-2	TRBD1	CASSLDRERSYTF	TGTGCCAGCAGCTTGGACAGGGAGAGGAGCTACACCTTC
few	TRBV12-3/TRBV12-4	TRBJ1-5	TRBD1	CASSFAGGQPQHF	TGTGCCAGCAGTTTCGCAGGGGGTCAGCCCCAGCATTTT
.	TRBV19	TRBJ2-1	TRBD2	CASSTSGNEQFF	TGTGCCAGTTCTACTAGCGGGAATGAGCAGTTCTTC
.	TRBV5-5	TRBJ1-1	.	CASSLDRYTEAFF	TGTGCCAGCAGCTTGGACAGATACACTGAAGCTTTCTTT
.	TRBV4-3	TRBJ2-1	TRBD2	CASSQGTGTSGNEQFF	TGCGCCAGCAGCCAAGGGACCGGGACTAGCGGGAATGAGCAGTTCTTC
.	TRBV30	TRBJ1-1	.	CAWEKWGPEAFF	TGTGCCTGGGAAAAATGGGGGCCTGAAGCTTTCTTT
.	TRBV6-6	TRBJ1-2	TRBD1	CASSSTGVSWDYGYTF	TGTGCCAGCAGTTCCACAGGGGTTAGTTGGGACTATGGCTACACCTTC
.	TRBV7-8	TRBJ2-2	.	CASSSLYVGRTGELFF	TGTGCCAGCAGCTCTCTATATGTGGGGAGGACCGGGGAGCTGTTTTTT
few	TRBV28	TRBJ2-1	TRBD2	CASSYPTSPSSYNEQFF	TGTGCCAGCAGTTACCCGACTAGCCCGAGCTCCTACAATGAGCAGTTCTTC
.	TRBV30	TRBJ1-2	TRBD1	CAWSVGGTGIRGYTF	TGTGCCTGGAGTGTCGGCGGGACAGGGATTCGGGGCTACACCTTC
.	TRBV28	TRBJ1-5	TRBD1	CASSLSGGARQPQHF	TGTGCCAGCAGTTTATCAGGGGGTGCTCGTCAGCCCCAGCATTTT
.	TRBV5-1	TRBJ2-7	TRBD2	CASSLTSGSGEQYF	TGCGCCAGCAGCTTGACTAGCGGGAGCGGAGAGCAGTACTTC
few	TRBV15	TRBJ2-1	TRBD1	CATSAGQGFEQFF	TGTGCCACCAGCGCGGGACAGGGGTTTGAGCAGTTCTTC
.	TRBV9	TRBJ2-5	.	CASSVDPRTETQYF	TGTGCCAGCAGCGTAGATCCCAGAACGGAGACCCAGTACTTC
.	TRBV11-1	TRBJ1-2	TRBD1	CASSSDRDGDGYTF	TGTGCCAGCAGCTCGGACAGGGACGGAGATGGCTACACCTTC
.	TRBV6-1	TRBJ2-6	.	CASSEAPQGSSGANVLTF	TGTGCCAGCAGTGAAGCGCCGCAGGGGAGCTCTGGGGCCAACGTCCTGACTTTC